The 27 T cell receptor beta chains below come from one sample, sequenced in a study of cytomegalovirus exposure and HLA in healthy donors. Primers: 60 Vbeta forward and 13 Jbeta reverse. Using immunoSEQ multiplex PCR, the repertoire was profiled, and TCRdb retains in-frame clones only, with some absent. The sample lists about 190,000 clones; under 85% were seen once. The sequencing sample was made of PBMCs. Source of these receptors: a woman under 30 in good health and CMV-seronegative.

The rearrangement links TRBV2 to TRBJ2-7; 8 bases line up with TRBD2. Looked up from germline, CDR1 is SNHLY and CDR2 is FYNNEI. The CDR3 loop spans 14 amino acids. V was pared by 3 bases and J by 9 bases, with 10 bases of the junction left unmatched. The CDR3 region has the DNA TGTGCCAGCAGTGAGTCCAGCGGGAGAGGCGCGCAGTACTTC. It codes for CASSESSGRGAQYF.

This clone turned up a few times. This sequence joins TRBV6-6 and TRBJ2-2; D is possibly TRBD2 (5 bases). Germline V CDR1 and CDR2: MNHNY, SVGAGI (reference sequence). The CDR3 totals 16 residues. V lost 7 bases to trimming and J lost 1 base, with 16 bases between them. CDR3 loop: CASNGPDFWNTGELFF. In DNA form, the CDR3 reads TGTGCCAGCAACGGACCGGACTTCTGGAACACCGGGGAGCTGTTTTTT.

V is TRBV7-9 and J is TRBJ1-1; 9 nucleotides match TRBD1. The CDR3 loop spans 16 amino acids. After removal of 5 bases from V and 8 bases from J, the junction contained 15 bases not matched to a gene. Germline values: CDR1 SEHNR, CDR2 FQNEAQ (reference sequence). Here the CDR3 reads CASSPFRDRAPREAFF. The CDR3 coding sequence is TGTGCCAGCAGCCCCTTCCGGGACAGGGCCCCAAGGGAAGCTTTCTTT.

As regards this clone: One junction end disagrees with the germline gene, perhaps due to a read error. Different DNA sequences within this sample yield the same CDR3. This rearrangement joins TRBV7-9 to TRBJ1-1; D call uncertain. Germline assignment: CDR1 SEHNR and CDR2 FQNEAQ (reference sequence). The CDR3 has 12 residues. The CDR3 protein is CASSARGTEAFF. DNA of the CDR3: TGCGCCAGCAGCGCGAGAGGCACTGAAGCTTTCTTT.

The chain employs TRBV7-9 and TRBJ2-2; D possibly corresponds to TRBD1 (5 bases). This CDR3 spans 13 amino acids. Germline CDR1 reads SEHNR; CDR2 reads FQNEAQ (reference sequence). Trimming took 3 bases from V and 4 from J, leaving 6 bases between them. The CDR3 DNA reads as TGTGCCAGCAGCTTGACAGTCACCGGGGAGCTGTTTTTT. Protein: CASSLTVTGELFF.

This clone showed up just once. The V call is TRBV30, the J call TRBJ1-4, with D uncertain. Trimming pared 3 bases from V and 1 base from J, leaving 21 bases between. This CDR3 is 18 amino acids long. Germline V gene data show CDR1 as GTSNPN and CDR2 as SVGIG (reference sequence). The CDR3 coding sequence is TGTGCCTGGAGAGTCCCCAGACCTTGGGGAGGAACTAATGAAAAACTGTTTTTT. Protein: CAWRVPRPWGGTNEKLFF.

This clone came up once. The CDR3 here is CASSEGQDSYNEQFF. The CDR3 DNA reads as TGTGCCAGCAGTGAAGGGCAGGACTCCTACAATGAGCAGTTCTTC. The chain is built from TRBV2 and TRBJ2-1; D gene ambiguous. There are 15 residues in the CDR3. V was shortened by 1 base and J by 0 bases, with 7 bases between the two germline ends. Germline CDR1 SNHLY, CDR2 FYNNEI.

The CDR3 loop reads CASSNTPGLAGNEQFF. The DNA for the CDR3 is TGTGCCAGCAGTAATACTCCGGGACTAGCGGGAAATGAGCAGTTCTTC. The chain carries TRBV28 and TRBJ2-1; TRBD2 matches at 13 bases. With V trimmed by 5 bases and J by 7 bases, 8 bases remained unmatched. The CDR3 runs to 16 residues. Germline loops: CDR1 MDHEN, CDR2 SYDVKM.

The V gene is TRBV27, the J gene TRBJ2-1; TRBD2 matches 9 bases. Trimming cost V 7 bases and J 3 bases; bases outside gene matches: 10. This CDR3 has 16 residues. The germline V gene encodes CDR1 MNHEY and CDR2 SMNVEV (reference sequence). The CDR3 protein is CASTEIAGVLYNEQFF. The CDR3 bases are TGTGCCAGCACGGAGATAGCGGGGGTCCTCTACAATGAGCAGTTCTTC.

This chain links TRBV29-1 with TRBJ2-7, with D possibly TRBD2 on 6 matching bases. This CDR3 region has 14 residues. Trimming took off 3 bases at V and 4 bases at J, with 16 bases between the two ends. Germline V lookup: CDR1 SQVTM, CDR2 ANQGSEA. The DNA of the CDR3 is TGCAGCGTTGAGGGCGATCCCGGGGGTTACGAGCAGTACTTC. Translated: CSVEGDPGGYEQYF.

In nucleotides, the CDR3 is TGTGCCAGCAGCCATAGCGGGGAGCCCCAAGAGACCCAGTACTTC. Amino acids: CASSHSGEPQETQYF. V gene TRBV5-4 combines with J gene TRBJ2-5; 8 bases are a match to TRBD2. V trimming: 4 bases; J trimming: 1 base; junction bases outside the gene matches: 6. This CDR3 contains 15 residues. Looked up from germline, CDR1 is SGHNT and CDR2 is YYREEE (reference sequence).

The chain joins TRBV10-3 to TRBJ2-1; maybe TRBD2 (5 bases). This CDR3 spans 14 amino acids. Germline V CDR1 and CDR2: ENHRY, SYGVKD. Trimming removed 4 bases at V and 3 bases at J, with 10 bases between. The CDR3 spells CAISGADFYNEQFF. CDR3 DNA sequence: TGTGCCATCAGTGGGGCGGACTTCTACAATGAGCAGTTCTTC.

The chain joins TRBV4-3 to TRBJ2-7; TRBD1 is a possible D gene (5 bases). The CDR3 extends over 13 amino acids. CDR1 is LGHNA, CDR2 YSLEER, per germline. V was shortened by 0 bases and J by 7 bases, with 10 bases between the two germline ends. CDR3 sequence reads: CASSQEPRTEQYF. The CDR3 DNA sequence: TGCGCCAGCAGCCAAGAACCACGGACAGAGCAGTACTTC.

The chain couples TRBV19 to TRBJ1-1, with unresolved D. Germline CDR1 is LNHDA and CDR2 is SQIVND (reference sequence). V dropped 5 bases and J dropped 4 bases, with 14 bases sitting between them. CDR3 size: 14 residues. CDR3 in amino acids: CASSAPERRTEAFF. The CDR3 nucleotides are TGTGCCAGTAGTGCCCCAGAACGTCGCACTGAAGCTTTCTTT. Based on the CDR3 plus reference TRBV19 and TRBJ1-1, the full variable domain is DGGITQSPKYLFRKEGQNVTLSCEQNLNHDAMYWYRQDPGQGLRLIYYSQIVNDFQKGDIAEGYSVSREKKESFPLTVTSAQKNPTAFYLCASSAPERRTEAFFGQGTRLTVV.

This CDR3 is CASSLRQGGPSGNTIYF. CDR3 sequence (DNA): TGCGCCAGCAGCCTACGACAGGGGGGTCCCTCTGGAAACACCATATATTTT. The rearrangement links TRBV5-1 to TRBJ1-3; 9 bases map to TRBD1. V shed 4 bases and J 0 bases; nucleotides not matched to a gene: 8. The CDR3 covers 17 residues. Germline lookup yields CDR1 SGHRS and CDR2 YFSETQ. Full variable domain (missing parts from reference TRBV5-1 and TRBJ1-3): KAGVTQTPRYLIKTRGQQVTLSCSPISGHRSVSWYQQTPGQGLQFLFEYFSETQRNKGNFPGRFSGRQFSNSRSEMNVSTLELGDSALYLCASSLRQGGPSGNTIYFGEGSWLTVV.

The chain couples TRBV28 to TRBJ1-2; 8 bases are a match to TRBD1. CDR3 size: 15 residues. Germline V gene data show CDR1 as MDHEN and CDR2 as SYDVKM. Losses at the gene ends were 5 bases for V and 2 bases for J; bases not matched to a gene: 7. CDR3 nucleotide sequence: TGTGCCAGCAGTCCGAGACAGGGGCCGAACTATGGCTACACCTTC. Amino acid sequence: CASSPRQGPNYGYTF.

V gene TRBV27 combines with J gene TRBJ1-1, with D maybe TRBD1 (5 bases). Germline V gives CDR1 MNHEY, CDR2 SMNVEV (reference sequence). V was trimmed by 6 bases and J by 2 bases, leaving 10 bases between them. There are 13 residues in the CDR3. CDR3: CASRSQVNTEAFF. The CDR3 DNA is TGTGCCAGCAGGTCACAGGTAAACACTGAAGCTTTCTTT.

The CDR3 reads CASSWGQNTEAFF. The CDR3 DNA is TGTGCCAGCAGCTGGGGACAGAACACTGAAGCTTTCTTT. This chain uses TRBV13 with TRBJ1-1; weak D call: TRBD1 (6 bases). Trimming left V 4 bases short and J 1 base short, with 7 bases between. The CDR3 contains 13 residues. Germline V gene lookup returns CDR1 PRHDT and CDR2 FYEKMQ (reference sequence).

This clone is a singleton in its sample. The chain employs TRBV11-2 and TRBJ2-2, with 8 nucleotides matching TRBD2. V lost 5 bases and J lost 4; bases outside the gene matches: 9. The CDR3 has 16 residues. CDR1 SGHAT and CDR2 FQNNGV come from the germline V gene. The CDR3 region is CASSLQGLAFTGELFF. CDR3 bases: TGTGCCAGCAGCCTACAAGGACTAGCTTTCACCGGGGAGCTGTTTTTT.

J is TRBJ2-7 and V is TRBV29-1, with D possibly matching TRBD1 (6 bases). The V gene's germline CDR1 is SQVTM and CDR2 ANQGSEA. Trimming took off 7 bases at V and 6 bases at J, with 19 bases between the two ends. CDR3 length equals 13 residues. The CDR3 DNA sequence: TGCAGCGCCGTGGGGGCCTCCTTGGGCGAGCAGTACTTC. Residues: CSAVGASLGEQYF.

The chain recombines TRBV28 with TRBJ2-3, with 13 positions matching TRBD2. The CDR3 is 16 residues long. The V gene's germline CDR1 is MDHEN and CDR2 SYDVKM. Trimming at V came to 10 bases and at J to 5 bases, leaving 12 bases not matched to a gene. CDR3: CAIGLAGEVLGDTQYF. CDR3 DNA sequence: TGTGCCATCGGACTAGCGGGAGAGGTTCTGGGAGATACGCAGTATTTT.

V is TRBV2 and J is TRBJ2-3; 8 nucleotides line up with TRBD1. Germline CDR1 is SNHLY and CDR2 is FYNNEI. This CDR3 region has 15 residues. With 7 bases clipped from V and 3 bases from J, the junction kept 9 bases outside the gene matches. The CDR3 DNA sequence: TGTGCCAGCACCCAGTCCAGGGGGCGGACAGATACGCAGTATTTT. This translates into CASTQSRGRTDTQYF.

The chain combines TRBV7-3 with TRBJ1-2; 8 bases fit TRBD1. With V trimmed by 5 bases and J by 9 bases, 8 bases remained unmatched. This CDR3 contains 13 residues. Germline V CDR1 and CDR2: SGHTA, FQGTGA. CDR3 region: CASSPRQGLRYTF. The CDR3 nucleotides read TGTGCCAGCAGCCCCCGACAGGGGTTGCGCTACACCTTC.

V and J are TRBV5-6 and TRBJ1-5, with 7 bases fitting TRBD1. This CDR3 region has 16 residues. Germline CDR1 and CDR2: SGHDT and YYEEEE. The trim removed 0 bases at V and 3 bases at J, leaving 6 bases unmatched. CDR3 bases: TGTGCCAGCAGCTTGGGCGACAGGGCCGCCAATCAGCCCCAGCATTTT. It translates to CASSLGDRAANQPQHF.

This clone was observed a handful of times. This chain uses TRBV2 with TRBJ2-6, with 8 positions matching TRBD1. This CDR3 spans 15 amino acids. Trimming took 7 bases from V and 3 from J; bases not matched to a gene: 5. Germline V lookup: CDR1 SNHLY, CDR2 FYNNEI. The CDR3 region is CASMGQAGGANVLTF. Written as DNA, the CDR3 is TGTGCCAGCATGGGACAGGCTGGTGGGGCCAACGTCCTGACTTTC.

The genes are TRBV5-8 and TRBJ2-7; 8 nucleotides match TRBD1. The V segment lost 4 bases and the J segment 12 bases; nucleotides outside the gene matches: 6. The germline V gene has CDR1 SGHTS and CDR2 YDEGEE. The CDR3 contains 11 residues. DNA of the CDR3: TGTGCCAGCAGCGGGGACAGGAGCGGGTACTTC. Protein sequence: CASSGDRSGYF. The complete variable domain, with remaining parts taken from reference TRBV5-8 and TRBJ2-7, reads EAGVTQSPTHLIKTRGQQATLRCSPISGHTSVYWYQQALGLGLQFLLWYDEGEERNRGNFPPRFSGRQFPNYSSELNVNALELEDSALYLCASSGDRSGYFGPGTRLTVT.

This chain uses TRBV5-1 with TRBJ2-5; D uncertain. The closer fit of TRBJ2-7 to the DNA end suggests the J call may be wrong. CDR3 length equals 14 residues. The germline gives CDR1 SGHRS, CDR2 YFSETQ. CDR3 nucleotide sequence: TGCGCCAGCAGCTTGGTTGGCGGCTCCTACGAGCAGTACTTC. It is translated as CASSLVGGSYEQYF.